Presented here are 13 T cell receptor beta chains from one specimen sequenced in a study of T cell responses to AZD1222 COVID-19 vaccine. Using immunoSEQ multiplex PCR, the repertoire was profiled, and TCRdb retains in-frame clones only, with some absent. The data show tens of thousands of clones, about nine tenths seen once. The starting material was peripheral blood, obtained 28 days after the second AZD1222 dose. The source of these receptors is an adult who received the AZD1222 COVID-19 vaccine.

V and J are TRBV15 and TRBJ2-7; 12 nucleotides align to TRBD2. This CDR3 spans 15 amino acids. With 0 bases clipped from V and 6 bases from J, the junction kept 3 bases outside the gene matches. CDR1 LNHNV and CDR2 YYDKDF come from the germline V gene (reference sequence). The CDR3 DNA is TGTGCCACCAGCAGAGATGCTAGCGGGAGGGGCGAGCAGTACTTC. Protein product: CATSRDASGRGEQYF. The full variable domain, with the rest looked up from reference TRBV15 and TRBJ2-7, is DAMVIQNPRYQVTQFGKPVTLSCSQTLNHNVMYWYQQKSSQAPKLLFHYYDKDFNNEADTPDNFQSRRPNTSFCFLDIRSPGLGDTAMYLCATSRDASGRGEQYFGPGTRLTVT.

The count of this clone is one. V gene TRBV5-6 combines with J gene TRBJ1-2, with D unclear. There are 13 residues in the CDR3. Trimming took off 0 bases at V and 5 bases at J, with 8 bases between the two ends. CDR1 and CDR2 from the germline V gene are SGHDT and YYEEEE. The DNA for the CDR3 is TGTGCCAGCAGCTTGGGAGGCAATTATGGCTACACCTTC. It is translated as CASSLGGNYGYTF. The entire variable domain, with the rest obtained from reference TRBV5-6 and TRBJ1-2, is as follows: DAGVTQSPTHLIKTRGQQVTLRCSPKSGHDTVSWYQQALGQGPQFIFQYYEEEERQRGNFPDRFSGHQFPNYSSELNVNALLLGDSALYLCASSLGGNYGYTFGSGTRLTVV.

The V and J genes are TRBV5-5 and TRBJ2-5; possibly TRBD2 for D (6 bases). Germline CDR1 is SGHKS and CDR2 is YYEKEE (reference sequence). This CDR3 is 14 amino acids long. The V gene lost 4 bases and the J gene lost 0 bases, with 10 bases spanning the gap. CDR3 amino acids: CASSRSGYQETQYF. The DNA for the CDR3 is TGTGCCAGCAGCCGGAGCGGGTACCAAGAGACCCAGTACTTC.

The CDR3 sequence: CASSAARGVGGYTF. CDR3 nucleotide sequence: TGTGCCAGCAGCGCTGCCAGGGGGGTAGGTGGCTACACCTTC. The V gene is TRBV2, the J gene TRBJ1-2; TRBD1 matches 7 bases. Germline loops: CDR1 SNHLY, CDR2 FYNNEI. Germline trimming cut 6 bases from V and 7 bases from J; bases unmatched to any gene: 11. The CDR3 has 14 amino acids.

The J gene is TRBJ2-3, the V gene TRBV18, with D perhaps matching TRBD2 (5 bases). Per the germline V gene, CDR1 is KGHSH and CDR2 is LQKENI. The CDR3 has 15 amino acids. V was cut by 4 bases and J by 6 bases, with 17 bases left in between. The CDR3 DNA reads TGTGCCAGCTCACTCGGTTCGGGGTTTTGGGATACGCAGTATTTT. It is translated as CASSLGSGFWDTQYF.

This CDR3 reads CASSPGTPSSYNSPLHF. The CDR3 bases are TGTGCCAGCAGCCCCGGGACTCCCAGCTCCTATAATTCACCCCTCCACTTT. The chain has TRBV11-2 and TRBJ1-6, with D maybe TRBD1 (5 bases). The CDR3 spans 17 residues. CDR1 is SGHAT and CDR2 is FQNNGV in the germline V gene. The germline V and J ends were trimmed by 5 bases and 0 bases, with 14 bases remaining between them.

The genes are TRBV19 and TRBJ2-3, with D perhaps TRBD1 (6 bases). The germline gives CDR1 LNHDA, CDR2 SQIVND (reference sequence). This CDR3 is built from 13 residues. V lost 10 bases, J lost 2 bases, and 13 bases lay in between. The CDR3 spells CATGKGDTDTQYF. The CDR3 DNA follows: TGTGCCACCGGTAAGGGGGACACAGATACGCAGTATTTT.

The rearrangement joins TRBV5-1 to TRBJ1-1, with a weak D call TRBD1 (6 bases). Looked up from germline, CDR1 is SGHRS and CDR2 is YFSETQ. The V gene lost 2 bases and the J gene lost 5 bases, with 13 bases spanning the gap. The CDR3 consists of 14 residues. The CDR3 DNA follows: TGCGCCAGCAGCTTCGGGGGGGCAAGTACTGAAGCTTTCTTT. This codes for CASSFGGASTEAFF.

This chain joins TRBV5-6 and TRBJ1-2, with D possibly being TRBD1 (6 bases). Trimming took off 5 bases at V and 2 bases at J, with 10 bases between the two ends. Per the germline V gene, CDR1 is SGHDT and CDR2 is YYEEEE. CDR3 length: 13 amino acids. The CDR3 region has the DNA TGTGCCAGCAGGACACAGGGAAACTATGGCTACACCTTC. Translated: CASRTQGNYGYTF.

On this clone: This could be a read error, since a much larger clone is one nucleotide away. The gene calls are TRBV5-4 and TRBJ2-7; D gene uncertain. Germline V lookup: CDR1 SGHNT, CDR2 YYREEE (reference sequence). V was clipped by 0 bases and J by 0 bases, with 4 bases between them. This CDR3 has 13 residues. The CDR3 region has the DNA TGTGCCAGCAGCTTGGGGGCCTCCTACGAGCAGTACTTC. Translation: CASSLGASYEQYF.

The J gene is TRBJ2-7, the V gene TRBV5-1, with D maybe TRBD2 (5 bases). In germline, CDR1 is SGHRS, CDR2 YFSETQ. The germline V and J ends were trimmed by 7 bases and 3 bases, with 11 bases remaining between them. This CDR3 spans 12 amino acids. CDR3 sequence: CASGGTRYEQYF. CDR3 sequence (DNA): TGCGCCAGCGGAGGCACGCGCTACGAGCAGTACTTC.

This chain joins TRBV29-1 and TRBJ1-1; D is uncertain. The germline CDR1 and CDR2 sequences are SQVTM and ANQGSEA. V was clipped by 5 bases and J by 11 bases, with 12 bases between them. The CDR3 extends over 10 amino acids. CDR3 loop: CSVLEGAAFF. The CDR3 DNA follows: TGCAGCGTTCTCGAGGGCGCGGCTTTCTTT.

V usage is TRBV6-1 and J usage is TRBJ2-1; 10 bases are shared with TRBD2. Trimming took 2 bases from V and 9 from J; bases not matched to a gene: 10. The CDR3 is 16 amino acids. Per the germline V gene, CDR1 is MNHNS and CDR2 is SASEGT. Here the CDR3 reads CASSEIPASGSGEQFF. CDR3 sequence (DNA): TGTGCCAGCAGTGAAATTCCGGCTAGCGGGAGCGGTGAGCAGTTCTTC.